Sequencing of this TCR beta chain was carried out in a study of graft-versus-host responses after intestinal transplantation. Study overall: Tacrolimus plus steroids were given to all recipients for roughly three years, preceded by anti-thymocyte globulin induction.

The CDR3 length is 13 residues. Germline CDR1 MGHRA, CDR2 YSYEKL. Trimming left V 0 bases short and J 6 bases short, with 9 bases between. In regard to this clone: The antigen is not known.

Study-wide points: Peak circulating GvH clone levels were associated with early post-transplant HvG declines.

The table came from immunoSEQ multiplex PCR; TCRdb's copy has only in-frame clones and leaves some out. The sample has 65,000 to 85,000 clones, around 87% seen once; the top ten hold under 9.5%. The TCR comes from a human donor who was the organ donor for an intestinal transplant. The sequences come from unstimulated CD8+ T cells sorted from spleen or lymph node cells, collected before transplant. The chain couples TRBV4-1 to TRBJ2-7; no firm D call. DNA for the CDR3: TGCGCCAGCAGCCAAGATCTGGGGATCGAGCAGTACTTC. This codes for CASSQDLGIEQYF.